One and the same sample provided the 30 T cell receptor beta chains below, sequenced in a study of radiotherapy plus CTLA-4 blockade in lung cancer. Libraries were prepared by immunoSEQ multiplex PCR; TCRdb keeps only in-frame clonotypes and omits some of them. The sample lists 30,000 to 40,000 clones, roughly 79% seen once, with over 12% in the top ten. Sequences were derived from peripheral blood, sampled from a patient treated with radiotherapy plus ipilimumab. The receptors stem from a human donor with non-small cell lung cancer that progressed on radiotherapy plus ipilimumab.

The CDR3 region has the DNA TGTGCCAGCAGCTCCTTCAGAGAGAGGGCAGATACGCAGTATTTT. Translating gives CASSSFRERADTQYF. V is TRBV11-2 and J is TRBJ2-3; a possible D gene is TRBD2 (5 bases). This CDR3 region has 15 residues. V was trimmed by 4 bases and J by 4 bases, leaving 15 bases between them. Germline V lookup: CDR1 SGHAT, CDR2 FQNNGV.

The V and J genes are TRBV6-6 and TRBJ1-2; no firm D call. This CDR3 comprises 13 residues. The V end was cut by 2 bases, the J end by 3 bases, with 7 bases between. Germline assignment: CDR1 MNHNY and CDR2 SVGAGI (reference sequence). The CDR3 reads CASSYLLDYGYTF. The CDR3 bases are TGTGCCAGCAGTTACCTTCTGGACTATGGCTACACCTTC.

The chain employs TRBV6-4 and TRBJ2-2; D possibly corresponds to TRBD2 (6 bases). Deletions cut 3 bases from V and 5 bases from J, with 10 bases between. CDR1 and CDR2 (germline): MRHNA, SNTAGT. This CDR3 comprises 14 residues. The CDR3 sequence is CASSEFGGTGELFF. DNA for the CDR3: TGTGCCAGCAGTGAATTTGGGGGGACCGGGGAGCTGTTTTTT.

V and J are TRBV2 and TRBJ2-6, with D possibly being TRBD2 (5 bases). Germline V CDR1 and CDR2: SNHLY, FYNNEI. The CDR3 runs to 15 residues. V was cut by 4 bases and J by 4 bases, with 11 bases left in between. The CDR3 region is CASSGTGRGANVLTF. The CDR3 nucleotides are TGTGCCAGCAGTGGGACTGGACGGGGGGCCAACGTCCTGACTTTC.

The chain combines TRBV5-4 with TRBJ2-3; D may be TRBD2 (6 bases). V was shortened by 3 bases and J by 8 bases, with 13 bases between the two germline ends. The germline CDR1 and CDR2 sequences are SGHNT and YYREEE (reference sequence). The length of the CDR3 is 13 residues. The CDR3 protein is CASSSSQGGTQYF. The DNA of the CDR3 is TGTGCCAGCAGCTCCTCTCAGGGAGGTACGCAGTATTTT.

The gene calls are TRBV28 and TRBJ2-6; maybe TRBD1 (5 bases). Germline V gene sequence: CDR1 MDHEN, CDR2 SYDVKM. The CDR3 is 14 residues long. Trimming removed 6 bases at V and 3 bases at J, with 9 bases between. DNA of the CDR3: TGTGCCAGCAGAGGGGTTCTTGGGGCCAACGTCCTGACTTTC. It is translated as CASRGVLGANVLTF.

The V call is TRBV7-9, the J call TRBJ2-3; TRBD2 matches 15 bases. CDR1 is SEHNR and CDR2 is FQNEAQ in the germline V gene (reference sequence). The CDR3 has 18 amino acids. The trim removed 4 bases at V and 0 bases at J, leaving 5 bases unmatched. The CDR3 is CASSYGTSGGTSTDTQYF. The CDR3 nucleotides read TGTGCCAGCAGCTATGGGACTAGCGGGGGGACTAGCACAGATACGCAGTATTTT.

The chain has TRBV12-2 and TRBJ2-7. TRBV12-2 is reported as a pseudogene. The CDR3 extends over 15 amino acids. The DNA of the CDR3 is TGTGCAAGTCTCACCCCGGACCCTCCGCACTACGAGCAGTACTTC. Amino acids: CASLTPDPPHYEQYF.

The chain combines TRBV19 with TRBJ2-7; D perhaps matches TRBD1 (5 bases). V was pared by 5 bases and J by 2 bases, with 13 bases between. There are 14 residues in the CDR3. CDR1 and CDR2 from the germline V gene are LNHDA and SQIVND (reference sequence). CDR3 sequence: CASSGIGVTYEQYF. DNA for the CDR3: TGTGCCAGTAGTGGAATAGGGGTAACCTACGAGCAGTACTTC. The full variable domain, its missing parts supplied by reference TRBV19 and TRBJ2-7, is DGGITQSPKYLFRKEGQNVTLSCEQNLNHDAMYWYRQDPGQGLRLIYYSQIVNDFQKGDIAEGYSVSREKKESFPLTVTSAQKNPTAFYLCASSGIGVTYEQYFGPGTRLTVT.

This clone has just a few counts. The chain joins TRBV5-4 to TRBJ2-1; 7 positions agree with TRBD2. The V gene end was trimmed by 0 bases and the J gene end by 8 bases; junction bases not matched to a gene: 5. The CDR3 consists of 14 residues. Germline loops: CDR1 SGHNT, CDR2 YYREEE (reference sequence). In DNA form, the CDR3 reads TGTGCCAGCAGCTTGGGGGAGGGTGTGGATGAGCAGTTCTTC. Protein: CASSLGEGVDEQFF.

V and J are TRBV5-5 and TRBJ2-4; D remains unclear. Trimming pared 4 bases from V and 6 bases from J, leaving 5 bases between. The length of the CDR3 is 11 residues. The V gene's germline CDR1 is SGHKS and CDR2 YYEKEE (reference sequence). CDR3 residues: CASSLVNIQYF. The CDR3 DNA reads TGTGCCAGCAGCCTCGTAAACATTCAGTACTTC.

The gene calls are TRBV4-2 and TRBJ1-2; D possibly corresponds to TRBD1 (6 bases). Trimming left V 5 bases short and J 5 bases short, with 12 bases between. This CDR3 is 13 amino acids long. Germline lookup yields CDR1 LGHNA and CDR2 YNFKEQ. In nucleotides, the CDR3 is TGTGCCAGCAGCTCGGAGGGGGGTTATGGCTACACCTTC. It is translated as CASSSEGGYGYTF.

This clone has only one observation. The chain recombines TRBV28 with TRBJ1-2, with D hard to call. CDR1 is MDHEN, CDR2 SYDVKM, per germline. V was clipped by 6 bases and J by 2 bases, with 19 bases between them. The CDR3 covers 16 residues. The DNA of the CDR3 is TGTGCCAGCAGCGAGTCCCGGGTGAGCGGGAACTATGGCTACACCTTC. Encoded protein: CASSESRVSGNYGYTF.

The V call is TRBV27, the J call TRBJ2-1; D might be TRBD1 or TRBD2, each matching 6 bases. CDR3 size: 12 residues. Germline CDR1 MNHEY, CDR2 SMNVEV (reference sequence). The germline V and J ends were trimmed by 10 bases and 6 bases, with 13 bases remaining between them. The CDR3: CATARGVNEQFF. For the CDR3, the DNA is TGTGCCACCGCAAGGGGGGTCAATGAGCAGTTCTTC.

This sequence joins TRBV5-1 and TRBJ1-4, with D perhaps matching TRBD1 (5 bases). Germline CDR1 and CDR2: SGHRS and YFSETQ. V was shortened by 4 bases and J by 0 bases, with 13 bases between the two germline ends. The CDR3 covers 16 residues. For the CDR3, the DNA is TGCGCCAGCAGCCTGGGGACTCTTGCAACTAATGAAAAACTGTTTTTT. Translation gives CASSLGTLATNEKLFF.

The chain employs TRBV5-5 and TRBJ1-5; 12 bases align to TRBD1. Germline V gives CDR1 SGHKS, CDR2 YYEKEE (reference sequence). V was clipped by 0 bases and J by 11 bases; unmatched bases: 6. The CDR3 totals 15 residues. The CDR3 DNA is TGTGCCAGCAGCTTGGGGGGGACAGGGGGCGATTCCCAGCATTTT. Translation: CASSLGGTGGDSQHF.

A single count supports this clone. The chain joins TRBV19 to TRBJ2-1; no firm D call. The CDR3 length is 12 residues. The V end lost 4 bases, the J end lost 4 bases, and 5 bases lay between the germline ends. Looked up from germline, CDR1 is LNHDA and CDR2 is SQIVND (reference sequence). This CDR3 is CASSTLYNEQFF. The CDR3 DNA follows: TGTGCCAGTAGTACCCTTTACAATGAGCAGTTCTTC.

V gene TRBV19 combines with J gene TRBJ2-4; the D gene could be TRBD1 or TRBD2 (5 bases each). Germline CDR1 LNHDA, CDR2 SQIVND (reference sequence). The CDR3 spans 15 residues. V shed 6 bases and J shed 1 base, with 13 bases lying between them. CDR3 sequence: CASSSDRGAKNIQYF. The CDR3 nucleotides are TGTGCCAGTAGCTCAGACCGGGGCGCCAAAAACATTCAGTACTTC. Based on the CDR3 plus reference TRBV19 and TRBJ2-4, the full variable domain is DGGITQSPKYLFRKEGQNVTLSCEQNLNHDAMYWYRQDPGQGLRLIYYSQIVNDFQKGDIAEGYSVSREKKESFPLTVTSAQKNPTAFYLCASSSDRGAKNIQYFGAGTRLSVL.

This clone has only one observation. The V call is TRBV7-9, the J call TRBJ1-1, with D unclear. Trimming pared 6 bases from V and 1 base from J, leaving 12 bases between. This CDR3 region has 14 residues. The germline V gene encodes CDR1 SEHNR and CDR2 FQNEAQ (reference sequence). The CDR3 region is CASSPFAWNTEAFF. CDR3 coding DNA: TGTGCCAGCAGTCCCTTCGCCTGGAACACTGAAGCTTTCTTT.

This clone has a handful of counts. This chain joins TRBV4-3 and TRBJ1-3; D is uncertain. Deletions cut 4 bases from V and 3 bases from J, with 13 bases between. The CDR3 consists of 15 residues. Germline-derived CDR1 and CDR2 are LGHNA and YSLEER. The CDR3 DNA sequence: TGCGCCAGCAGCCGCGACCAGGTGATTGGAAACACCATATATTTT. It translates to CASSRDQVIGNTIYF.

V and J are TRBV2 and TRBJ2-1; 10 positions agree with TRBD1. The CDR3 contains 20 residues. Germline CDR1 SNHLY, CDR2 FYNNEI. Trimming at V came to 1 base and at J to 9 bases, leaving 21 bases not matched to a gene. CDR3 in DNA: TGTGCCAGCAGTGAAGAACAGGGACAGGGGTTAAGGTTTCAGGAGGGTGAGCAGTTCTTC. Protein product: CASSEEQGQGLRFQEGEQFF.

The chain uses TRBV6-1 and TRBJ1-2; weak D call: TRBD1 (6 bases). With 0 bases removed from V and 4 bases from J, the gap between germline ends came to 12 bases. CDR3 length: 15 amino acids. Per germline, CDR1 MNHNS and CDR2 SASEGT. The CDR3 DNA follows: TGTGCCAGCAGTGAAGCGCGGGGGCATGGCTATGGCTACACCTTC. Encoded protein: CASSEARGHGYGYTF.

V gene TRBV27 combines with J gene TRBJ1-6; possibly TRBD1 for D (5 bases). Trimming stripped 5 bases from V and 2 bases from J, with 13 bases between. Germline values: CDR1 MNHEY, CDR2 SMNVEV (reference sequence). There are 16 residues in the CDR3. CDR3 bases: TGTGCCAGCAGTCCGAACCCGACAGCCTATAATTCACCCCTCCACTTT. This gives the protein CASSPNPTAYNSPLHF.

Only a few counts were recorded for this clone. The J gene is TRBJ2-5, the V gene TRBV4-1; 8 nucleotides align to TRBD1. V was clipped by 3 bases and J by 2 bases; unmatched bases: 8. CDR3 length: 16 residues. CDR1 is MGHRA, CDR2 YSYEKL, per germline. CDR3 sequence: CASSHLGTGHQETQYF. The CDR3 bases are TGCGCCAGCAGCCATTTAGGGACAGGCCATCAAGAGACCCAGTACTTC.

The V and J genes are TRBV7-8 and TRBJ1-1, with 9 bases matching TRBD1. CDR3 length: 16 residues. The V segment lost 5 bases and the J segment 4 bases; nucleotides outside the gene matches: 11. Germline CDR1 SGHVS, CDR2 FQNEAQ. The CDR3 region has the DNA TGTGCCAGCAGCCAACGGGTGGGACAGGGAGTCACTGAAGCTTTCTTT. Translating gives CASSQRVGQGVTEAFF.

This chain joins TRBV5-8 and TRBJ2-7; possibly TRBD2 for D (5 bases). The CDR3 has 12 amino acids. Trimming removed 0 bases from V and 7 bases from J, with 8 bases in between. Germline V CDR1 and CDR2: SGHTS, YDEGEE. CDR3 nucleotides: TGTGCCAGCAGCTTGGAAGGAGGTGAGCAGTACTTC. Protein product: CASSLEGGEQYF.

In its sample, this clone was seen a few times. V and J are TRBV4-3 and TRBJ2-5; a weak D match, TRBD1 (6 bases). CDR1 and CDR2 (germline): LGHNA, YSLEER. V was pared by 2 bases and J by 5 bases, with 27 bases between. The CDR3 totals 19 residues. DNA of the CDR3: TGCGCCAGCAGCCAATTTAGAATGGGGACACACATACTTTTGGAGACCCAGTACTTC. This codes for CASSQFRMGTHILLETQYF.

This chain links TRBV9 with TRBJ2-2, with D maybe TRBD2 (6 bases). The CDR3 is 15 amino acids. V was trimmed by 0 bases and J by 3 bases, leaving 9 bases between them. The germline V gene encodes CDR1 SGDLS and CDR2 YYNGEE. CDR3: CASSVVGDYTGELFF. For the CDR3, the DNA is TGTGCCAGCAGCGTAGTTGGGGACTACACCGGGGAGCTGTTTTTT.

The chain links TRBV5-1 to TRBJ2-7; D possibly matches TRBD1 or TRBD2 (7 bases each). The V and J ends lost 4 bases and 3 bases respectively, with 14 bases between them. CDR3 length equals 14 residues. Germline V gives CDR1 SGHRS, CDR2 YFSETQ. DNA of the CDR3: TGCGCCAGCAGCCCCCAGGGGGGGCTCTACGAGCAGTACTTC. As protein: CASSPQGGLYEQYF.

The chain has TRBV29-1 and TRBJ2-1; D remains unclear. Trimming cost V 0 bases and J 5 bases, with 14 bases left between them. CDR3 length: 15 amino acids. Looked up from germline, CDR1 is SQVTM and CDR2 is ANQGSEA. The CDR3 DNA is TGCAGCGTTGAAGAGGAACGCGGATTCAACAATGAGCAGTTCTTC. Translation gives CSVEEERGFNNEQFF.